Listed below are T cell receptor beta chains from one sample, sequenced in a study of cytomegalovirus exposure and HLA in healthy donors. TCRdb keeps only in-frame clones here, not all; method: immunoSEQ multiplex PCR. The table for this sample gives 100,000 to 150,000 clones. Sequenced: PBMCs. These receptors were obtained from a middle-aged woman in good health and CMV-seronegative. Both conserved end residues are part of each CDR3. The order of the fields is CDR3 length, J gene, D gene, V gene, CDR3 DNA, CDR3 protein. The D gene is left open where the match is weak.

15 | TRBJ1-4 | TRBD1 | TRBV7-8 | TGTGCCAGCAGCTTAGGACAGGGTCTAGCTGAAAAACTGTTTTTT | CASSLGQGLAEKLFF
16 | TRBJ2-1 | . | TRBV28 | TGTGCCAGCAGTCTGACAGATAACACGCTTCACAATGAGCAGTTCTTC | CASSLTDNTLHNEQFF
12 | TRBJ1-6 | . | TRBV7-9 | TGTGCCAGCAGCCCAGTCAATTCACCCCTCCACTTT | CASSPVNSPLHF
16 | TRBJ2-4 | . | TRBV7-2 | TGTGCCAGCAGCTTAGGAGGGATACTAGCCAAAAACATTCAGTACTTC | CASSLGGILAKNIQYF
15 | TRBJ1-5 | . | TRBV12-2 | TGTGCAAGTCGGTCCTACTTTAATAGCAATCAGCCCCAGCATTTT | CASRSYFNSNQPQHF
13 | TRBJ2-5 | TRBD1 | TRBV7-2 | TGTGCCAGCAGCCCTGGACAGGGAGAGACCCAGTACTTC | CASSPGQGETQYF
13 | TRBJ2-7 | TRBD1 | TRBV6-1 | TGTGCCAGCAGCCTTGAGGGGGCGTACGAGCAGTACTTC | CASSLEGAYEQYF
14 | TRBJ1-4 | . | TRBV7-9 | TGTGCCAGCAGCTTACCACAGGGAAATGAAAAACTGTTTTTT | CASSLPQGNEKLFF
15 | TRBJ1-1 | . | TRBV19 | TGTGCCAGTAGTAGGGGGCTGGGGGCGAACACTGAAGCTTTCTTT | CASSRGLGANTEAFF
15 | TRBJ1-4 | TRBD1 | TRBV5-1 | TGCGCCAGCAGCTTACAGGGGGCGCAAAATGAAAAACTGTTTTTT | CASSLQGAQNEKLFF
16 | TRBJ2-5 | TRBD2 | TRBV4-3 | TGCGCCAGCAGCCAAGATGGACCTAGCGGGGCGGAGACCCAGTACTTC | CASSQDGPSGAETQYF
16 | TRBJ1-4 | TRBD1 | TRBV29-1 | TGCAGCGCTGGGCGCCGGACAGGGGCGACTAATGAAAAACTGTTTTTT | CSAGRRTGATNEKLFF
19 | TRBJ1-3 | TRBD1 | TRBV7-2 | TGTGCCAGCAGCCGAAGCCCCACGGGACAGGGGAGATCTGGAAACACCATATATTTT | CASSRSPTGQGRSGNTIYF
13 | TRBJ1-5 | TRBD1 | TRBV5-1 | TGCGCCAGCAGCTCAGGGGGCGGTCGGCCCCAGCATTTT | CASSSGGGRPQHF
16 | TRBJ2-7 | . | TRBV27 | TGTGCCAGCAGTCCCCGCTCCACGGGGGTTTTATACGAGCAGTACTTC | CASSPRSTGVLYEQYF
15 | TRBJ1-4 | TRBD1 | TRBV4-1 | TGCGCCAGCAGCTCTCAAGGGACAGGGGGCGGAAAACTGTTTTTT | CASSSQGTGGGKLFF
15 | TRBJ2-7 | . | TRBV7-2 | TGTGCCAGCAGCTTAGGACAGCAGAGCTCCTACGAGCAGTACTTC | CASSLGQQSSYEQYF
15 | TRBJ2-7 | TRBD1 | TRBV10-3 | TGTGCCATCAGCCCGGACAGGGGTAATCGCTACGAGCAGTACTTC | CAISPDRGNRYEQYF
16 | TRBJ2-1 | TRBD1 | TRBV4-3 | TGCGCCAGCAGCCAAGACCCGGACAGGGGGTTCAATGAGCAGTTCTTC | CASSQDPDRGFNEQFF
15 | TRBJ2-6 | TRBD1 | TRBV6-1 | TGTGCCAGCCAGACAGGGGGCTCTGGGGCCAACGTCCTGACTTTC | CASQTGGSGANVLTF
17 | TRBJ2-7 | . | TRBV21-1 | TGTGCCAGCAGCAAATTAATCGACAGGGAAGGTTCCTACGAGCAGTACTTC | CASSKLIDREGSYEQYF
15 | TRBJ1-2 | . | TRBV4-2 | TGTGCCAGCAGCCAAGATAGGGGGGGGGCCGGTGGCTACACCTTC | CASSQDRGGAGGYTF
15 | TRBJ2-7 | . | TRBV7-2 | TGTGCCAGCAGCCCCGGACAGTCCGGGGTCTACGAGCAGTACTTC | CASSPGQSGVYEQYF
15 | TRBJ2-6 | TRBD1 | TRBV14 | TGTGCCAGCAGCCAAAGACAGGGGAGGGCCAACGTCCTGACTTTC | CASSQRQGRANVLTF
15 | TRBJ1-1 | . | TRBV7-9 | TGTGCCAGCAGCCCCCGGCGGGAGTGGGTCACTGAAGCTTTCTTT | CASSPRREWVTEAFF
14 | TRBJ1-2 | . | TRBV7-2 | TGTGCCAGCAGCTTAGGTGACAGGCCTTATGGCTACACCTTC | CASSLGDRPYGYTF
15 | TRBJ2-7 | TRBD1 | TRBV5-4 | TGTGCCAGCAGCAGGACAGGGGGCCAGGGCTACGAGCAGTACTTC | CASSRTGGQGYEQYF
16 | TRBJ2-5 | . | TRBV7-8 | TGTGCCAGCAGCTCCATGGGGACACAGCCTATTGTGTCCCAGTACTTC | CASSSMGTQPIVSQYF
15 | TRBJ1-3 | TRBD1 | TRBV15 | TGTGCCACCAGCTGGGACAGGGCAGCGGGAAACACCATATATTTT | CATSWDRAAGNTIYF
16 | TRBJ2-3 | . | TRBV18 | TGTGCCAGCTCACCACAGGGTGGAGGGGGCACAGATACGCAGTATTTT | CASSPQGGGGTDTQYF
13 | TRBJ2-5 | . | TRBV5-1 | TGCGCCAGCAGCGTCTCGGGAGAAGAGACCCAGTACTTC | CASSVSGEETQYF
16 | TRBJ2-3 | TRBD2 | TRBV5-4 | TGTGCCAGCAGCCCCCGGACTAGCGGGGGGGCAGATACGCAGTATTTT | CASSPRTSGGADTQYF
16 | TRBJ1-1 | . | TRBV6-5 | TGTGCCAGCAGTTACTCGACTGGCGGGCCGAACACTGAAGCTTTCTTT | CASSYSTGGPNTEAFF
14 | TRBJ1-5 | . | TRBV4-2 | TGTGCCAGCAGCCAGCTCCAGGGCAATCAGCCCCAGCATTTT | CASSQLQGNQPQHF
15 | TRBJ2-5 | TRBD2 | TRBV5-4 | TGTGCCAGCAGCTTGAGTAGCGGGACCCAAGAGACCCAGTACTTC | CASSLSSGTQETQYF
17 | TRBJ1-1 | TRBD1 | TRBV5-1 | TGCGCCAGCAGCTTGGGAGCAGGGGGGTATAAGGCCACTGAAGCTTTCTTT | CASSLGAGGYKATEAFF
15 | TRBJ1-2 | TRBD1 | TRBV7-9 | TGTGCCAGCAGCTTAGCGTGGACAGGGGACTATGGCTACACCTTC | CASSLAWTGDYGYTF
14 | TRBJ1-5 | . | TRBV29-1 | TGCAGCGTTGAAACGGGGGGTGGCAATCAGCCCCAGCATTTT | CSVETGGGNQPQHF
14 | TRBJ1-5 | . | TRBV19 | TGTGCCAGTAGTATTCGGGCAGGGGTTGCGCCCCAGCATTTT | CASSIRAGVAPQHF
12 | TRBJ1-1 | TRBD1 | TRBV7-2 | TGTGCCAGCAGTTACAGGGGAACTGAAGCTTTCTTT | CASSYRGTEAFF
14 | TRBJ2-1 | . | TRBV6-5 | TGTGCCAGCAGTTACATGGGGACTTACAATGAGCAGTTCTTC | CASSYMGTYNEQFF
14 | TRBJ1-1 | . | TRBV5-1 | TGCGCCAGCAGCACGGGACTTGCTAACACTGAAGCTTTCTTT | CASSTGLANTEAFF
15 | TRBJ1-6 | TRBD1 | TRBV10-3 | TGTGCCATCAGTGCCGGACAGGGGAATAATTCACCCCTCCACTTT | CAISAGQGNNSPLHF
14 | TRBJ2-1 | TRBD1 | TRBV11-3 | TGTGCCAGTAAGGGACAGGGCAAGCACAATGAGCAGTTCTTC | CASKGQGKHNEQFF
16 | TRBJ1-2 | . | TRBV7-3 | TGTGCCAGCAGCACTCAAGGATCGGACAGTGCCCATGGCTACACCTTC | CASSTQGSDSAHGYTF
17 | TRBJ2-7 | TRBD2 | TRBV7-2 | TGTGCCAGCAGGCTACGGTCCAATAGCGGGGGGGCTCGCGAGCAGTACTTC | CASRLRSNSGGAREQYF
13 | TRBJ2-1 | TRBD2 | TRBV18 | TGTGCCAGCTCCCCTATCACTAGCGATGAGCAGTTCTTC | CASSPITSDEQFF
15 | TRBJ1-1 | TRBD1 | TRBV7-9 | TGTGCCAGCAGCTTAGCCCAGGGGGCGAGGACTGAAGCTTTCTTT | CASSLAQGARTEAFF
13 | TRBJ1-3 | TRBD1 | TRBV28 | TGTGCCAGCAGCCCGGGACAGGGAAACACCATATATTTT | CASSPGQGNTIYF
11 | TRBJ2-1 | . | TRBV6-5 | TGTGCCAGCAGGAGGGGGAATGAGCAGTTCTTC | CASRRGNEQFF
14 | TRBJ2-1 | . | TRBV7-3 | TGTGCCAGCAGCTTAACAACCCAACGGAATGAGCAGTTCTTC | CASSLTTQRNEQFF
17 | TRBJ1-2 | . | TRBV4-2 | TGTGCCAGCAGCCAAGATAGGGACGTGGGGGGGAACTATGGCTACACCTTC | CASSQDRDVGGNYGYTF
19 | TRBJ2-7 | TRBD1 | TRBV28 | TGTGCCAGCAGTTTGCCCTTTGGGGGGACAGGGGGTTGGTCCTACGAGCAGTACTTC | CASSLPFGGTGGWSYEQYF
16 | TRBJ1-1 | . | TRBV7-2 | TGTGCCAGCAGCTTAGGATTAGGGGAAGTGAACACTGAAGCTTTCTTT | CASSLGLGEVNTEAFF
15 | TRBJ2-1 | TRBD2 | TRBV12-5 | TGTGCTAGTGGTTTGTTGGTGGGGGGGGGCAATGAGCAGTTCTTC | CASGLLVGGGNEQFF